Below, 5 T cell receptor beta chains from the same sample are listed, as sequenced in a study of blood T cells in healthy people across ages. Next came a second PCR, run for about 6 to 12 cycles, which used a sample-barcoded 5' primer along with a J-beta primer mix. TCRdb reprocessed the 5' RACE reads via MiXCR and lists one record per CDR3 protein. The data contain 1.5 million to 2 million distinct CDR3 sequences, roughly 30% of them seen just once; the ten biggest clones take up roughly 8%. The sample was blood. These receptors all stem from a woman between 25 and 40 years old in good health.

This clonotype has just a few counts. The chain carries TRBV27 and TRBJ2-2; tentatively, D is TRBD1 (6 bases). The CDR3 spans 14 residues. The ends were cut back, 1 base at V and 11 bases at J, with 14 bases in the middle. Germline loops: CDR1 MNHEY, CDR2 SMNVEV (reference sequence). The CDR3 DNA is TGTGCCAGCAGTTTATACAGGGCCCCCCCTGAGCTGTTTTTT. Translating it yields CASSLYRAPPELFF.

In this sample, this clonotype turned up many times. CDR3 protein: CASSLRLAGGAQAAQYF. The DNA of the CDR3 is TGTGCCAGCAGCCTAAGACTAGCGGGGGGCGCACAGGCGGCCCAGTACTTC. V usage is TRBV7-2 and J usage is TRBJ2-5, with TRBD2 matching over 13 bases. Germline lookup yields CDR1 SGHTA and CDR2 FQGNSA. The CDR3 has 17 amino acids. V trimming: 5 bases; J trimming: 9 bases; junction bases outside the gene matches: 15.

About this clonotype itself: One end of the junction is discordant with germline, which a read error may explain. For the CDR3, the DNA is TGTGCCGGCTCACCAACCGGTGGGGAAGGCACTGAAGCTTTCTTT. Translation: CAGSPTGGEGTEAFF. V is TRBV18 and J is TRBJ1-1; D is unclear. Per the germline V gene, CDR1 is KGHSH and CDR2 is LQKENI. This CDR3 spans 15 amino acids.

This clonotype was found a few times. The CDR3 sequence is CASRRDANNQPQHF. The CDR3 DNA reads as TGTGCCAGCAGGCGGGACGCCAACAATCAGCCCCAGCATTTT. The V and J genes are TRBV7-2 and TRBJ1-5; TRBD1 is a possible D gene (5 bases). The V end lost 6 bases, the J end lost 3 bases, and 12 bases lay between the germline ends. From germline, CDR1 is SGHTA and CDR2 FQGNSA. This CDR3 spans 14 amino acids. The whole variable domain, remainder taken from reference TRBV7-2 and TRBJ1-5, is GAGVSQSPSNKVTEKGKDVELRCDPISGHTALYWYRQSLGQGLEFLIYFQGNSAPDKSGLPSDRFSAERTGGSVSTLTIQRTQQEDSAVYLCASRRDANNQPQHFGDGTRLSIL.

The V and J genes are TRBV30 and TRBJ2-5; perhaps TRBD2 as D (7 bases). The DNA end is a closer match to TRBJ2-7, so the J assignment may be wrong. The V gene's germline CDR1 is GTSNPN and CDR2 SVGIG (reference sequence). CDR3 length equals 15 residues. The CDR3 coding sequence is TGTGCCTGGAGTGTAATGGCGGGGGCGACCTACGAGCAGTACTTC. This sequence encodes CAWSVMAGATYEQYF.